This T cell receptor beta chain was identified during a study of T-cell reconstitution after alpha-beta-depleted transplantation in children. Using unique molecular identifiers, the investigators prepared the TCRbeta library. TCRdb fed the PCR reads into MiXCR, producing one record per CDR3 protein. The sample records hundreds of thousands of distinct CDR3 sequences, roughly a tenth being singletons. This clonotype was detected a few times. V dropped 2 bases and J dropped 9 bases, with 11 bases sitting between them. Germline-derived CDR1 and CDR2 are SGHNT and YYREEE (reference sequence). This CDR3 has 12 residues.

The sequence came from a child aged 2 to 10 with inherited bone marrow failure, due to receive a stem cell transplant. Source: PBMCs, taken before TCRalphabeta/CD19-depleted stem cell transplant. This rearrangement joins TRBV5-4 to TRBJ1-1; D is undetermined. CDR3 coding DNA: TGTGCCAGCAGCTTAATGTCGGCGCAAGCTTTCTTT. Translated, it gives CASSLMSAQAFF.